This T cell receptor (beta chain) was recorded in a study of blood T cell repertoires in COVID-19. Germline V gene data show CDR1 as SGHDT and CDR2 as YYEEEE. The CDR3 extends over 15 amino acids. V lost 4 bases and J lost 4; bases outside the gene matches: 9. Repertoires were generated with immunoSEQ multiplex PCR, while TCRdb's copy carries only in-frame clones and drops some. Here the sample spans about 110,000 clones, roughly 80% being singletons. The chain couples TRBV5-6 to TRBJ2-7, with 9 positions matching TRBD1. The sequence came from a man between 65 and 79 years old with active or convalescent COVID-19. Sequencing was done on a sample of peripheral blood. Here the CDR3 DNA reads TGTGCCAGCAGCGGCCGGGACAGGGCGACTTACGAGCAGTACTTC. It is translated as CASSGRDRATYEQYF.